This is a list of T cell receptor beta chains from one sample in a study of human T cells and chemical hapten exposure. TCRdb itself ran the RACE reads through MiXCR, one entry per CDR3 protein. Of roughly 38,000 distinct CDR3 sequences in the sample, over 7.5% were seen once. Sequencing was performed on whole blood, taken in connection with sensitization to the hapten diphenylcyclopropenone (DPC). These receptors were obtained from a man in his fifties or sixties with alopecia areata. Some clones in this sample may be carry-over from other donors' samples. The CDR3 runs from the conserved cysteine through the conserved F or W. A D gene is named only where the DNA matches it firmly. A clone size is listed for some rows: how often the clone was seen (once, few, many), or a class if it is expanded.

j_gene: TRBJ2-7
abundance: few
d_gene: TRBD2
v_gene: TRBV6-2/TRBV6-3
CDR3aa: CASSYQREYYEQYF
CDR3nt: TGTGCCAGCAGTTACCAGCGGGAGTACTACGAGCAGTACTTC

j_gene: TRBJ2-1
abundance: many
d_gene: .
v_gene: TRBV6-2/TRBV6-3
CDR3aa: CAIQAQWNEQFF
CDR3nt: TGTGCCATACAAGCCCAGTGGAATGAGCAGTTCTTC

j_gene: TRBJ1-5
abundance: few
d_gene: .
v_gene: TRBV29-1
CDR3aa: CSAAEEGNQPQHF
CDR3nt: TGCAGCGCAGCAGAAGAAGGCAATCAGCCCCAGCATTTT

j_gene: TRBJ2-7
abundance: once
d_gene: .
v_gene: TRBV28
CDR3aa: CASRDSLGGYEQYF
CDR3nt: TGTGCCAGCAGAGATTCGCTTGGGGGCTACGAGCAGTACTTC

j_gene: TRBJ2-1
abundance: few
d_gene: TRBD1
v_gene: TRBV2
CDR3aa: CASMSGGTGSTTDNEQFF
CDR3nt: TGTGCCAGCATGTCCGGAGGGACAGGATCGACGACGGACAATGAGCAGTTCTTC

j_gene: TRBJ1-3
abundance: many
d_gene: .
v_gene: TRBV11-1
CDR3aa: CASSLGPAGSTGNTIYF
CDR3nt: TGTGCCAGCAGCTTAGGCCCCGCGGGGTCGACTGGAAACACCATATATTTT

j_gene: TRBJ2-3
abundance: medium-sized
d_gene: .
v_gene: TRBV30
CDR3aa: CAWSVARASDTQYF
CDR3nt: TGTGCCTGGAGTGTAGCCAGGGCAAGTGATACGCAGTATTTT

j_gene: TRBJ1-5
abundance: .
d_gene: .
v_gene: TRBV28
CDR3aa: CASTPLWAQHF
CDR3nt: TGTGCCAGCACCCCCCTTTGGGCCCAGCATTTT

j_gene: TRBJ2-4
abundance: few
d_gene: .
v_gene: TRBV6-1
CDR3aa: CASSLGDKNIQYF
CDR3nt: TGTGCCAGCTCCCTGGGGGATAAAAACATTCAGTACTTC

j_gene: TRBJ2-3
abundance: .
d_gene: TRBD2
v_gene: TRBV20-1
CDR3aa: CSAPPTSGTDTQYF
CDR3nt: TGCAGTGCTCCCCCGACTAGCGGCACAGATACGCAGTATTTT

j_gene: TRBJ2-2
abundance: few
d_gene: .
v_gene: TRBV28
CDR3aa: CASRTGTLNTGELFF
CDR3nt: TGTGCCAGCAGGACCGGGACATTGAACACCGGGGAGCTGTTTTTT

j_gene: TRBJ1-2
abundance: many
d_gene: TRBD1
v_gene: TRBV6-5
CDR3aa: CASSTGAGAYGYTF
CDR3nt: TGTGCCAGCAGTACAGGGGCTGGGGCCTATGGCTACACCTTC

j_gene: TRBJ1-1
abundance: few
d_gene: .
v_gene: TRBV12-3/TRBV12-4
CDR3aa: CASSLRTENTEAFF
CDR3nt: TGTGCCAGCAGTCTCCGGACAGAGAACACTGAAGCTTTCTTT

j_gene: TRBJ2-7
abundance: .
d_gene: .
v_gene: TRBV28
CDR3aa: CASSFRDGPRYEQYF
CDR3nt: TGTGCCAGCAGTTTCCGTGATGGCCCTCGGTACGAGCAGTACTTC

j_gene: TRBJ1-6
abundance: many
d_gene: .
v_gene: TRBV28
CDR3aa: CATCPGPRSSPLHF
CDR3nt: TGTGCCACCTGTCCCGGGCCGAGGAGTTCACCCCTCCACTTT

j_gene: TRBJ2-7
abundance: many
d_gene: .
v_gene: TRBV6-2/TRBV6-3
CDR3aa: CASSPGVRSYEQYF
CDR3nt: TGTGCCAGCAGCCCCGGGGTAAGGTCCTACGAGCAGTACTTC

j_gene: TRBJ2-3
abundance: many
d_gene: .
v_gene: TRBV27
CDR3aa: CASRFTSTDTQYF
CDR3nt: TGTGCCAGCAGGTTCACTAGCACAGATACGCAGTATTTT

j_gene: TRBJ1-3
abundance: .
d_gene: .
v_gene: TRBV7-2
CDR3aa: CASSVFRGTIYF
CDR3nt: TGTGCCAGCAGCGTCTTCAGGGGCACCATATATTTT

j_gene: TRBJ1-4
abundance: many
d_gene: .
v_gene: TRBV12-3/TRBV12-4
CDR3aa: CASSLTGRNLEKLFF
CDR3nt: TGTGCCAGCAGTCTAACAGGTCGGAACCTTGAAAAACTGTTTTTT

j_gene: TRBJ1-5
abundance: many
d_gene: .
v_gene: TRBV18
CDR3aa: CASSSMTGPSNQPQHF
CDR3nt: TGTGCCAGCTCATCCATGACAGGTCCTAGCAATCAGCCCCAGCATTTT

j_gene: TRBJ1-6
abundance: .
d_gene: .
v_gene: TRBV28
CDR3aa: CASSLLSSPLHF
CDR3nt: TGTGCCAGCAGTTTATTAAGCTCACCCCTCCACTTT

j_gene: TRBJ2-1
abundance: .
d_gene: .
v_gene: TRBV6-2/TRBV6-3
CDR3aa: CASSYPSGQRGEQFF
CDR3nt: TGTGCCAGCAGTTACCCATCGGGCCAGCGCGGTGAGCAGTTCTTC

j_gene: TRBJ2-2
abundance: .
d_gene: .
v_gene: TRBV12-3/TRBV12-4
CDR3aa: CASWSGFTGELFF
CDR3nt: TGTGCCAGCTGGAGCGGCTTCACCGGGGAGCTGTTTTTT

j_gene: TRBJ1-2
abundance: many
d_gene: .
v_gene: TRBV5-1
CDR3aa: CASSLEGRVQGGYTF
CDR3nt: TGCGCCAGCAGCTTGGAGGGGCGCGTACAAGGGGGCTACACCTTC

j_gene: TRBJ2-3
abundance: many
d_gene: TRBD2
v_gene: TRBV7-2
CDR3aa: CASSLATSISDTQYF
CDR3nt: TGTGCCAGCAGCTTAGCGACTAGCATTTCAGATACGCAGTATTTT

j_gene: TRBJ1-5
abundance: few
d_gene: TRBD1
v_gene: TRBV7-2
CDR3aa: CASSPTGTGISNQPQHF
CDR3nt: TGTGCCAGCAGCCCCACCGGGACAGGGATAAGCAATCAGCCCCAGCATTTT

j_gene: TRBJ1-1
abundance: .
d_gene: .
v_gene: TRBV29-1
CDR3aa: CSVRTLTLKLSEAFF
CDR3nt: TGCAGCGTGCGGACCCTTACACTGAAGCTTTCTGAAGCTTTCTTT

j_gene: TRBJ2-1
abundance: many
d_gene: TRBD1
v_gene: TRBV20-1
CDR3aa: CSARDGTGTGAYNEQFF
CDR3nt: TGCAGTGCTAGAGATGGGACCGGGACAGGGGCCTACAATGAGCAGTTCTTC

j_gene: TRBJ2-7
abundance: many
d_gene: .
v_gene: TRBV7-7
CDR3aa: CASSLAQDPTYEQYF
CDR3nt: TGTGCTAGCAGCTTAGCCCAGGACCCCACTTACGAGCAGTACTTC

j_gene: TRBJ2-6
abundance: many
d_gene: .
v_gene: TRBV29-1
CDR3aa: CSVTSGANVLTF
CDR3nt: TGCAGCGTGACTTCTGGGGCCAACGTCCTGACTTTC

j_gene: TRBJ2-7
abundance: many
d_gene: TRBD1
v_gene: TRBV28
CDR3aa: CASRVFRGQASSYEQYF
CDR3nt: TGTGCCAGCAGGGTCTTCCGGGGACAGGCAAGCTCCTACGAGCAGTACTTC

j_gene: TRBJ2-1
abundance: many
d_gene: .
v_gene: TRBV25-1
CDR3aa: CASSEGPEQFF
CDR3nt: TGTGCCAGCAGTGAAGGCCCCGAGCAGTTCTTC

j_gene: TRBJ1-2
abundance: few
d_gene: .
v_gene: TRBV29-1
CDR3aa: CSVEEQQGSDGYTF
CDR3nt: TGCAGCGTTGAGGAGCAACAGGGTTCAGACGGCTACACCTTC

j_gene: TRBJ2-3
abundance: few
d_gene: TRBD2
v_gene: TRBV28
CDR3aa: CASSPRRELDTQYF
CDR3nt: TGTGCCAGCAGTCCCCGGCGGGAGTTAGATACGCAGTATTTT